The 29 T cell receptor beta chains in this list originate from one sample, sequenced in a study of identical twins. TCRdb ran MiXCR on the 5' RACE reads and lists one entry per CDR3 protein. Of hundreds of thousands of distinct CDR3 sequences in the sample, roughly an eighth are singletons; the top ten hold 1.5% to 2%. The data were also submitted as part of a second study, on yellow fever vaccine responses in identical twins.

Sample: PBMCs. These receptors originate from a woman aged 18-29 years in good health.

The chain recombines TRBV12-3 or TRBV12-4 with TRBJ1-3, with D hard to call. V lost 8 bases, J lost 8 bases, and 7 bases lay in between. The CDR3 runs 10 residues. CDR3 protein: CASGEYTIYF. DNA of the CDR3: TGTGCCAGCGGCGAGTACACCATATATTTT.

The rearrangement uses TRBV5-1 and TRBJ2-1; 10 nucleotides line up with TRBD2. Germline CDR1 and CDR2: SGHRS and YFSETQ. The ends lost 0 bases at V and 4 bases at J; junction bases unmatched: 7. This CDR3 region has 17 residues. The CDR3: CASSLAGSSGGYNEQFF. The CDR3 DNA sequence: TGCGCCAGCAGCTTGGCCGGATCTAGCGGGGGTTACAATGAGCAGTTCTTC.

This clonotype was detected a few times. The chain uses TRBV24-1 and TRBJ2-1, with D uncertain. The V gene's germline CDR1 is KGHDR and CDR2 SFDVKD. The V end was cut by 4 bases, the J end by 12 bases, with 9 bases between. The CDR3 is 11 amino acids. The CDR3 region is CATSDHFVQFF. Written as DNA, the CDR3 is TGTGCCACCAGTGACCACTTCGTGCAGTTCTTC.

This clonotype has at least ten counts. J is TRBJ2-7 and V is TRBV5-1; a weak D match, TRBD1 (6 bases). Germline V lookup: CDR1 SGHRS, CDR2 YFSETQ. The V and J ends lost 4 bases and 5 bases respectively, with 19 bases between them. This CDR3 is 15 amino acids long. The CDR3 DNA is TGCGCCAGCAGCATTGGGCGACAGGCCCTCGACGAGCAGTACTTC. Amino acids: CASSIGRQALDEQYF.

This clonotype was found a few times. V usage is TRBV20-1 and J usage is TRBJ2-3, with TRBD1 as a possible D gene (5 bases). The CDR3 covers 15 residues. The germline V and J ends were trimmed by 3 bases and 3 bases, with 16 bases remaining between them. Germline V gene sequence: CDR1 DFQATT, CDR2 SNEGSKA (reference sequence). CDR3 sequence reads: CSASMGQLSTDTQYF. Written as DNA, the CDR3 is TGCAGTGCTAGTATGGGGCAACTAAGTACAGATACGCAGTATTTT.

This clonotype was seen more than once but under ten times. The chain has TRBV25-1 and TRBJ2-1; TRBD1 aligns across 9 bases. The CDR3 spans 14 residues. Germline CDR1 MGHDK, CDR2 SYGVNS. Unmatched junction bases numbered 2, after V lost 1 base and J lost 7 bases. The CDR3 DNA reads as TGTGCCAGCAGTGAATTTGGGACAGGGAATGAGCAGTTCTTC. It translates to CASSEFGTGNEQFF.

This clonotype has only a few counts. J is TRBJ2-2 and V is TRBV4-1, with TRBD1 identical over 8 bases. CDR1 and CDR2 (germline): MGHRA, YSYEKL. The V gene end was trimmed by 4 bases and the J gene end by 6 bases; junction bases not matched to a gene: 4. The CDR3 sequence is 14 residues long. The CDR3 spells CASSLTQGAGELFF. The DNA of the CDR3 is TGCGCCAGCAGCCTAACACAGGGGGCCGGGGAGCTGTTTTTT.

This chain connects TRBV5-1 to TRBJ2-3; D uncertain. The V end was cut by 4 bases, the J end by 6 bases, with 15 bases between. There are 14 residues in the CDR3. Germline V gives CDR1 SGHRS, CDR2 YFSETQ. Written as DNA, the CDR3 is TGCGCCAGCAGCCGCGTCTCGGTGGCCGATACGCAGTATTTT. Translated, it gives CASSRVSVADTQYF.

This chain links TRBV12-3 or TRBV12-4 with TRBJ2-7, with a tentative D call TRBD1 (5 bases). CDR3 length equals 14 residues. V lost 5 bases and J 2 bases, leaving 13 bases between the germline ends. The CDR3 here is CASSRTTVAYEQYF. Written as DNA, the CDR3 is TGTGCCAGCAGTCGTACGACAGTTGCCTACGAGCAGTACTTC.

CDR3 sequence reads: CASSNPRGSRAFF. The CDR3 coding sequence is TGTGCCAGCAGCAACCCCCGTGGGTCTCGAGCTTTCTTT. The V call is TRBV21-1, the J call TRBJ1-1; TRBD1 reflects the table's D call only, with no check against the DNA. TRBV21-1 is listed as a pseudogene. The CDR3 sequence is 13 residues long.

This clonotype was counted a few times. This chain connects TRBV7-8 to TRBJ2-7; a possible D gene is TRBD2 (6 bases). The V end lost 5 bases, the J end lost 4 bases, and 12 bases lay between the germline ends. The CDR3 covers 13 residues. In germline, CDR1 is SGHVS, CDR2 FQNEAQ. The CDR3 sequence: CASSLEGLYEQYV. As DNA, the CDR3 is TGTGCCAGCAGCCTAGAGGGACTGTACGAGCAGTACGTC.

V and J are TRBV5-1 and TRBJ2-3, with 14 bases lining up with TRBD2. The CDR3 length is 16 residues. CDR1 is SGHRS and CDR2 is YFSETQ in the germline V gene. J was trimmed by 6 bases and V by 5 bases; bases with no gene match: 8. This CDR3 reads CASRPTSGRAPDTQYF. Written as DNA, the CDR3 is TGCGCCAGCAGACCGACTAGCGGGAGGGCTCCGGATACGCAGTATTTT. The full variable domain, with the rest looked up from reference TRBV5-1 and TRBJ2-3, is KAGVTQTPRYLIKTRGQQVTLSCSPISGHRSVSWYQQTPGQGLQFLFEYFSETQRNKGNFPGRFSGRQFSNSRSEMNVSTLELGDSALYLCASRPTSGRAPDTQYFGPGTRLTVL.

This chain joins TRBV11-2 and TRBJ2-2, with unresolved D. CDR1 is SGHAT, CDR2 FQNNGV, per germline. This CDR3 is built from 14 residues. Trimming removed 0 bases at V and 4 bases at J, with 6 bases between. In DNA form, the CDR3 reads TGTGCCAGCAGCTTAGATCAACTCACCGGGGAGCTGTTTTTT. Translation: CASSLDQLTGELFF.

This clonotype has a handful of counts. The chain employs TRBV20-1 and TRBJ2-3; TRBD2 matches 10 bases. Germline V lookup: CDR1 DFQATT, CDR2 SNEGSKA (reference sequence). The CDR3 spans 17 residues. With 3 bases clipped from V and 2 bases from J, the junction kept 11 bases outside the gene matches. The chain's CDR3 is CSASGILAGSLTDTQYF. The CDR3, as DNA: TGCAGTGCTAGCGGCATACTAGCGGGGAGCCTCACAGATACGCAGTATTTT.

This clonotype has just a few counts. This CDR3 reads CSVSNTGELFF. CDR3 nucleotides: TGCAGCGTGTCTAACACCGGGGAGCTGTTTTTT. The genes are TRBV29-1 and TRBJ2-2; D ambiguous. The CDR3 is made up of 11 amino acids. V was shortened by 6 bases and J by 2 bases, with 4 bases between the two germline ends. The germline CDR1 and CDR2 sequences are SQVTM and ANQGSEA.

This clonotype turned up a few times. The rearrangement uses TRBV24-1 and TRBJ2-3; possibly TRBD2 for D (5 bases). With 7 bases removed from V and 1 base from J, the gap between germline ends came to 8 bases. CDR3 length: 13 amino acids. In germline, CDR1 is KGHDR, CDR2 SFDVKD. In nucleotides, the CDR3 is TGTGCCACCAGCCACGGGGGCACAGATACGCAGTATTTT. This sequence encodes CATSHGGTDTQYF.

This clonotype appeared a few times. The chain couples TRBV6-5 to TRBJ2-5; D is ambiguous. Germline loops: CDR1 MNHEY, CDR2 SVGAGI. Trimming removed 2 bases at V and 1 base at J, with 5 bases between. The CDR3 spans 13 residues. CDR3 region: CASSYGPQETQYF. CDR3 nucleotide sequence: TGTGCCAGCAGTTACGGGCCCCAAGAGACCCAGTACTTC.

CDR3 amino acids: CSATARGFEQFF. The CDR3, as DNA: TGCAGTGCCACGGCCCGGGGATTTGAGCAGTTCTTC. This sequence joins TRBV20-1 and TRBJ2-1; D perhaps matches TRBD2 (5 bases). Per the germline V gene, CDR1 is DFQATT and CDR2 is SNEGSKA (reference sequence). This CDR3 comprises 12 residues. Trimming cost V 6 bases and J 9 bases, with 15 bases left between them.

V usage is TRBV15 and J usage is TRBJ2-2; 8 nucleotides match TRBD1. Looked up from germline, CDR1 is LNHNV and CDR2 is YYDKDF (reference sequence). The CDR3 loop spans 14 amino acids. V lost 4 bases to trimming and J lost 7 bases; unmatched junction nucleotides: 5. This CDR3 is CATSKRTGLGELFF. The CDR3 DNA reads TGTGCCACCAGCAAAAGGACAGGGCTCGGGGAGCTGTTTTTT.

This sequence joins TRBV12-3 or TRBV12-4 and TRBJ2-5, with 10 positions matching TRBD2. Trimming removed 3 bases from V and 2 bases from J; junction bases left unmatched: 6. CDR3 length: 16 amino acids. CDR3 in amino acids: CASSLGGTSVQETQYF. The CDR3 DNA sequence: TGTGCCAGCAGTTTGGGAGGGACTAGCGTGCAAGAGACCCAGTACTTC.

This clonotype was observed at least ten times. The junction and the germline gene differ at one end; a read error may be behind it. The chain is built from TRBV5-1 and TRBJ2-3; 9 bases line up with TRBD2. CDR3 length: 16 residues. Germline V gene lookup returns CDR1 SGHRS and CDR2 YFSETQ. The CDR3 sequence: CASSLGLAGSTDTQYF. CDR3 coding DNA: TGTGCCAGCAGCTTGGGTCTAGCGGGGAGCACAGATACGCAGTATTTT.

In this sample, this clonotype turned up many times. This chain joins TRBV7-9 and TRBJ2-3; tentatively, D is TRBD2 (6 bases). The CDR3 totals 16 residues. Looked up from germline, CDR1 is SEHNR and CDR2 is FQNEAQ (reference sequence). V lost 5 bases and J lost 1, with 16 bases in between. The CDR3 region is CASSRDFGGGTDTQYF. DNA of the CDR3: TGTGCCAGCAGCCGGGATTTCGGAGGGGGCACAGATACGCAGTATTTT. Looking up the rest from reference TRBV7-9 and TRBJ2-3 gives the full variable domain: DTGVSQNPRHKITKRGQNVTFRCDPISEHNRLYWYRQTLGQGPEFLTYFQNEAQLEKSRLLSDRFSAERPKGSFSTLEIQRTEQGDSAMYLCASSRDFGGGTDTQYFGPGTRLTVL.

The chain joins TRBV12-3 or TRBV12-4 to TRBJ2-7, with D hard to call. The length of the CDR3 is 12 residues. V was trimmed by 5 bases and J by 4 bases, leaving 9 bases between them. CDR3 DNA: TGTGCCAGCAGTCAAGTCCTTTACGAGCAGTACTTC. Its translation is CASSQVLYEQYF.

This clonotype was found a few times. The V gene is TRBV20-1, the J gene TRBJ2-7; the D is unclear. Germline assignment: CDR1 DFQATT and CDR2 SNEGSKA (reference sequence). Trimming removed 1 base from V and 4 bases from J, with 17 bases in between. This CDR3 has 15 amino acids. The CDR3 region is CSARVTSGVGYEQYF. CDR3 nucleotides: TGCAGTGCTAGAGTGACCAGTGGAGTAGGGTACGAGCAGTACTTC.

The CDR3 here is CSATKGGNQETQYF. The CDR3 coding sequence is TGCAGTGCCACTAAGGGGGGAAACCAAGAGACCCAGTACTTC. The J gene is TRBJ2-5, the V gene TRBV20-1; D could derive from TRBD1 or TRBD2 (6 bases each). V lost 6 bases and J lost 0, with 14 bases in between. The CDR3 is 14 residues long. Germline CDR1 DFQATT, CDR2 SNEGSKA (reference sequence).

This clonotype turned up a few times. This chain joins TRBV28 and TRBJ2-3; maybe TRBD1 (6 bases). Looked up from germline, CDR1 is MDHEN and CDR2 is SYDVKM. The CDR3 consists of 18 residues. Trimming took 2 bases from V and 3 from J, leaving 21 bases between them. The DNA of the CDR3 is TGTGCCAGCAGTTTAGCCCCCAGGGGAAAGTCAGGGACAGATACGCAGTATTTT. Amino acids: CASSLAPRGKSGTDTQYF.

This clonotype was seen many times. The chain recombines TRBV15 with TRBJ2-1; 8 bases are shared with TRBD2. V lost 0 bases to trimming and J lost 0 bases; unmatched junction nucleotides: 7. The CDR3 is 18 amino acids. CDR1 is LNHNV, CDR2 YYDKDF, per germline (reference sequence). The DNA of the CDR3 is TGTGCCACCAGCAGAGATCGGGGACTAGGGAGCTCCTACAATGAGCAGTTCTTC. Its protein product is CATSRDRGLGSSYNEQFF.

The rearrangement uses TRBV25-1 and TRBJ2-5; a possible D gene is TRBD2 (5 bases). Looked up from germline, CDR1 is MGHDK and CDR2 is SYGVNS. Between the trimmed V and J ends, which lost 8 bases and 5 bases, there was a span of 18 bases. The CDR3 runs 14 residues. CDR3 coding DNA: TGTGCCAGCGCCCAGTCGAGGGCCCCGGAGACCCAGTACTTC. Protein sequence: CASAQSRAPETQYF.

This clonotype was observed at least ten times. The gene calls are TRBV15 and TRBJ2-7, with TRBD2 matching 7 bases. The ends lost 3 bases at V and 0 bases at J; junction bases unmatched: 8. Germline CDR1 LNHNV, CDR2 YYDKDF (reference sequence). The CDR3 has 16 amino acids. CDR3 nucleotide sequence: TGTGCCACCAGCAGCCTTCGGGGGGAATTCTCCTACGAGCAGTACTTC. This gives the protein CATSSLRGEFSYEQYF.